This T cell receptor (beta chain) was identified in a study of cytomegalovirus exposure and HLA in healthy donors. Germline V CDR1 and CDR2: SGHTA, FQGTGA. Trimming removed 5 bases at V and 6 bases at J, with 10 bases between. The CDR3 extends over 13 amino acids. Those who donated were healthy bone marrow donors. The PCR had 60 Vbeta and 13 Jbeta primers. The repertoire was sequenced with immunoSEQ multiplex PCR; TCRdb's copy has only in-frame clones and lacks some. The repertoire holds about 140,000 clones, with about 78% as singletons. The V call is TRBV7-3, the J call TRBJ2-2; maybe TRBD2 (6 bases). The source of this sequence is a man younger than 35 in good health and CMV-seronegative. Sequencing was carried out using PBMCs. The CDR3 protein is CASSEEGAGELFF. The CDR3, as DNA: TGTGCCAGCAGCGAGGAGGGCGCCGGGGAGCTGTTTTTT.